These T cell receptor beta chains were read from a single sample in a study of response to subunit inactivated influenza vaccine. TCRdb re-called the RT-PCR reads with MiXCR, one entry per CDR3 protein. The sample comprises hundreds of thousands of distinct CDR3 sequences, roughly 18% of which are singletons, and 11% rests with the top ten. This sample comprised PBMCs from blood, obtained around 5 days after vaccination. All receptors come from a man in his forties or fifties who received an inactivated influenza vaccine. The CDR3 runs from the conserved cysteine through the conserved F or W. Each record gives: clone size, V gene, J gene, D gene, CDR3 DNA, CDR3 protein. A D gene is named only where the DNA matches it firmly. The size of a clone is reported for some rows only, either as once, few or many, or as a class for expanded clones.

NA	TRBV28	TRBJ2-3	NA	TGTGCCAGCAGTTTATCTACCGGTCAGGATACGCAGTATTTT	CASSLSTGQDTQYF
NA	TRBV3-1	TRBJ1-1	NA	TGTGCCAGCAGCCACGAAGGACAGCTCTCGGGTGCTTTCTTT	CASSHEGQLSGAFF
NA	TRBV29-1	TRBJ2-1	TRBD1	TGCAGCGCTGTTTTACGACAGGGGGTAGGGAATGAGCAGTTCTTC	CSAVLRQGVGNEQFF
few	TRBV7-2	TRBJ2-5	NA	TGTGCCAGCAGCTCGAGAAATTTACCTTGGCCGTACTTC	CASSSRNLPWPYF
few	TRBV6-1	TRBJ2-5	NA	TGTGCCAGCAGGCTCAGGGTGGGGCAAGAGACCCAGTACTTC	CASRLRVGQETQYF
NA	TRBV9	TRBJ1-5	NA	TGTGCCAGCAGCGTCGGGGGAATTAGCAATCAGCCCCAGCATTTT	CASSVGGISNQPQHF
once	TRBV28	TRBJ1-1	NA	TGTGCCAGCAGAGTTTCAGGGGTGGTCTTCTCTGAAGCTTTCTTT	CASRVSGVVFSEAFF
NA	TRBV4-3	TRBJ2-7	NA	TGCGCCAGAAGCCAAGAGCGTGCCAGGGAGCAGTACTTC	CARSQERAREQYF
few	TRBV13	TRBJ2-7	NA	TGTGCCAGCAGCCGAACCCCTTGGGGGTTCAACGAGCAGTACTTC	CASSRTPWGFNEQYF
NA	TRBV4-3	TRBJ1-2	NA	TGCGCCAGCAGCCAAGGTGGAGGGACCTATGGCTACACCTTC	CASSQGGGTYGYTF
few	TRBV6-5	TRBJ2-5	TRBD1	TGTGCCAGCAGTTACCTACGACAGGGCGGCGAGACCCAGTACTTC	CASSYLRQGGETQYF
NA	TRBV7-6	TRBJ2-2	TRBD2	TGTGCCAGCAGCTTAGCGGGAGGGTCCTCCGGGGAGCTGTTTTTT	CASSLAGGSSGELFF
NA	TRBV6-5	TRBJ2-2	TRBD2	TGTGCCAGCAGTAACCCGGGGGGGCCCACCGGGGAGCTGTTTTTT	CASSNPGGPTGELFF
NA	TRBV10-3	TRBJ2-3	NA	TGTGCCATCAGTGAGTCCCGGGAGCGCGGCACAGATACGCAGTATTTT	CAISESRERGTDTQYF
NA	TRBV20-1	TRBJ1-6	NA	TGCAGTGCCAAAGACGGCAGGGAAAATTCACCCCTCCACTTT	CSAKDGRENSPLHF
few	TRBV20-1	TRBJ2-3	NA	TGCAGTGCCACGGAAGACATGGATACGCAGTATTTT	CSATEDMDTQYF
NA	TRBV5-1	TRBJ2-2	TRBD1	TGCGCCAGCAGCTGGGGACAGGGGAACACCGGGGAGCTGTTTTTT	CASSWGQGNTGELFF
few	TRBV29-1	TRBJ1-2	TRBD1	TGCAGCGCCGGCGGACAGGGTCTTGGCTACACCTTC	CSAGGQGLGYTF
NA	TRBV5-1	TRBJ2-7	TRBD1	TGCGCCAGCAGCTTTGGACAGGGGAATAACGAGCAGTACTTC	CASSFGQGNNEQYF
NA	TRBV2	TRBJ2-1	NA	TGTGCCAGCAGTGAATGGACGGGGTACAATGAGCAGTTCTTC	CASSEWTGYNEQFF
many	TRBV15	TRBJ2-7	NA	TGTGCCACCAGCGAGACTGGCGCCTACGAGCAGTACTTC	CATSETGAYEQYF
few	TRBV5-1	TRBJ1-1	TRBD1	TGCGCCAGCAGCGGCGGACAGGGTAGTCGGACTGAAGCTTTCTTT	CASSGGQGSRTEAFF
few	TRBV6-1	TRBJ2-2	NA	TGTGCCAGCAGTGAAATACCGGTGGGGGAGCTGTTTTTT	CASSEIPVGELFF
NA	TRBV20-1	TRBJ2-3	TRBD2	TGCAGTGCTAGCGGGGTTGGAGCGGGAAGTGTTACGCAGTATTTT	CSASGVGAGSVTQYF
once	TRBV15	TRBJ2-5	NA	TGTGCCACCAGCAGAGATAAGGGAATTCAGGAGACCCAGTACTTC	CATSRDKGIQETQYF
many	TRBV29-1	TRBJ1-1	TRBD1	TGCAGCGTTGTGGATACCGGGACAGGGCTTACTGAAGCTTTCTTT	CSVVDTGTGLTEAFF
many	TRBV6-2/TRBV6-3	TRBJ1-2	NA	TGTGCCGTCGGTCTTTCCTCGGTCGGCTACACCTTC	CAVGLSSVGYTF
NA	TRBV11-2	TRBJ2-6	TRBD1	TGTGCCAGCAGCTTACGTCCCGGGACAGGGTTGGGGGCCAACGTCCTGACTTTC	CASSLRPGTGLGANVLTF
NA	TRBV20-1	TRBJ2-4	NA	TGCAGTGCTAAGGGTGAGGCACAAGGCTACTTC	CSAKGEAQGYF